This T cell receptor beta chain appears in the sequencing data of a study of beta chain features in type 1 diabetes. The study's findings and limits: All four CD4+ subsets of Type 1 diabetes patients contained TCRB CDR3s that were moderately but significantly shorter. VDJ junctions from type 1 diabetes patients carried fewer insertions and larger deletions.

Every donor provided one heparinised blood draw, which averaged about 120 mL. A CD45RO/CCR7/CD25/CD127/CD95/CD27 panel sorted naive, central memory, regulatory and stem cell-like memory CD4+ cells. Of the isolated RNA, all was reverse transcribed, and so the sequenced material was expressed TCRB transcripts. Samples of naive, central memory and regulatory T cells yielded a mean of about 3.7 million reads. Libraries were prepared by immunoSEQ multiplex PCR; TCRdb keeps only in-frame clonotypes and omits some of them. The sample contains nearly 350,000 clones, around 9.7% of which appear only once. CDR1 SGHAT and CDR2 FQNNGV come from the germline V gene. The CDR3 loop spans 13 amino acids. Trimming left V 2 bases short and J 3 bases short, with 5 bases between. To note about this clone: Its antigen remains unknown.

The genes are TRBV11-2 and TRBJ2-1; no definite D call. What was sequenced was central memory CD4+ T cells from blood. This receptor was identified in a man in his thirties or forties with type 1 diabetes. This CDR3 is CASSLNLYNEQFF. The CDR3 region has the DNA TGTGCCAGCAGCTTAAACCTCTACAATGAGCAGTTCTTC.